The present TCR beta chain was sequenced within a study of shared clonotypes between healthy human individuals. Study-wide points: Among donors, the sharing of clonotypes was expected to be influenced by sequencing depth.

The CDR3 is 16 amino acids. The J segment lost 5 bases and the V segment lost 10 bases, leaving 14 bases of the junction unmatched. The V gene's germline CDR1 is WSHSY and CDR2 SAAADI. TCRdb's copy holds only in-frame clones and misses some; the assay was immunoSEQ multiplex PCR. The sample carries approximately 2.3 million clones, roughly 93% recorded once. In this sample, this clone turned up once. Its target is unknown. This sequence was found in a young man in good health. Some clones in this sample may be carry-over from other donors' samples. The chain links TRBV10-2 to TRBJ1-1; 12 positions agree with TRBD1. The sequenced material came from naive CD4+ T cells from PBMCs. Noted subset: CD45RA+ positively selected. In DNA form, the CDR3 reads TGCGCCACCGCCCCCCGGGGACAGGGGGCAGGGACTGAAGCTTTCTTT. As protein: CATAPRGQGAGTEAFF.